The sequence of this T cell receptor (beta chain) was determined in a study of blood T cell repertoires in COVID-19. The participants were between about 18 and 90 years old and came from under 25 US areas. Allocation to cohorts depended on clinical history reported by the participants. The study counted Cohort 3 donors as recovered given two negative PCRs, clearance, or symptom resolution. The data were produced by immunoSEQ multiplex PCR, yet TCRdb's version contains in-frame clones alone and is incomplete. The data hold 150,000 to 200,000 clones, with more than 70% observed a single time. The CDR3 covers 11 residues. CDR1 and CDR2 (germline): SGHTA, FQGNSA. Trimming pared 5 bases from V and 4 bases from J, leaving 3 bases between.

The chain is built from TRBV7-2 and TRBJ2-1; D remains ambiguous. The origin of this receptor is a man between 60 and 75 years old who had recovered from COVID-19. Sequenced material: PBMCs or T cells enriched from blood (not recorded which). CDR3: CASSPYNEQFF. CDR3 in DNA: TGTGCCAGCAGCCCTTACAATGAGCAGTTCTTC.